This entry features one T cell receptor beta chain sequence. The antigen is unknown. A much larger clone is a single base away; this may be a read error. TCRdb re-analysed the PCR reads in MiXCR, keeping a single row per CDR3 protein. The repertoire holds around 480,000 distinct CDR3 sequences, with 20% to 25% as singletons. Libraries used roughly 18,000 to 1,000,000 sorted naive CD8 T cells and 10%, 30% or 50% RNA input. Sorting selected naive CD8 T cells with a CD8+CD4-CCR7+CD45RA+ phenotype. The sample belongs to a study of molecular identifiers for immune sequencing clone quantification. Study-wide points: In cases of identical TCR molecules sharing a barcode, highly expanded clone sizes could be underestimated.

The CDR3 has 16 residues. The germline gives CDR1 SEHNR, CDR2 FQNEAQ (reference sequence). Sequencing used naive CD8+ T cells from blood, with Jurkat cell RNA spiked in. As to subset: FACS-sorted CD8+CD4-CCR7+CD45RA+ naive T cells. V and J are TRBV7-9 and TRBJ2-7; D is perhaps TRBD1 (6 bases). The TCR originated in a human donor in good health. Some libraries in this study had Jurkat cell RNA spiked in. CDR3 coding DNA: TGTGTCAGCAGCTTAGGTTTTGGAGCAGGGGCCTACGAGCAGTACTTC. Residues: CVSSLGFGAGAYEQYF.